This record looks at one T cell receptor beta chain sequence and its context. Its cognate antigen is unknown. The junction differs from germline at one of its ends, possibly a read error. The data are from a study of CD8+CD57+ T cells in acquired aplastic anemia. As for the study in general: Healthy donors gave 10 million to 11 million reads on average for CD4+ cells.

Using genomic DNA as the template, TCR beta VDJ and CDR3 profiling was carried out. In TCRdb, the reads were re-called with MiXCR into one record per CDR3 protein. The table includes 400,000 to 450,000 distinct CDR3 sequences, 60% to 80% detected once. Notes on the study in general: No significant difference in CD8+ Simpson's diversity was found between patients and controls. A set of twenty-nine CD8+ CDR3 sequences was shared between patients and controls, and these sequences appeared highly expressed in patients.

The CDR3 runs 14 residues. Per germline, CDR1 SGHTA and CDR2 FQGNSA. The TCR comes from a human donor in good health, serving as a control. The sample taken for sequencing was sorted CD4+, CD8+, or CD8+CD57+ T cells (not recorded which) from PBMCs. V and J are TRBV7-2 and TRBJ1-1; the D is unclear. The CDR3 DNA sequence: TGTGCCAGCAGCTTAACCGGGATGACCACTGAAGCTTTTTTT. As protein: CASSLTGMTTEAFF.